This note documents a single TCR beta chain sequence. The antigen remains unidentified. This record comes from a study of T cell repertoires in cytomegalovirus infection. MiXCR, run by TCRdb on the reads, gives a single entry per CDR3 protein. This sample has around 78,000 distinct CDR3 sequences; 24% occur once, and the top ten carry roughly 50%. CDR1 is LNHDA and CDR2 is SQIVND in the germline V gene (reference sequence). This CDR3 spans 18 amino acids. V was clipped by 6 bases and J by 5 bases; unmatched bases: 15. This chain joins TRBV19 and TRBJ2-7; 14 bases align to TRBD2. This specimen consisted of CD8+ T cells from cultured PBMCs, obtained from culture after CMV antigen stimulation. The receptor's source is a human donor in good health (CMV status not recorded). Some clones in this sample may be carry-over from other donors' samples. This CDR3 reads CASRDVGTSGRSINEQYF. The CDR3 DNA sequence: TGTGCCAGTAGAGATGTCGGGACTAGCGGGAGATCGATCAACGAGCAGTACTTC.